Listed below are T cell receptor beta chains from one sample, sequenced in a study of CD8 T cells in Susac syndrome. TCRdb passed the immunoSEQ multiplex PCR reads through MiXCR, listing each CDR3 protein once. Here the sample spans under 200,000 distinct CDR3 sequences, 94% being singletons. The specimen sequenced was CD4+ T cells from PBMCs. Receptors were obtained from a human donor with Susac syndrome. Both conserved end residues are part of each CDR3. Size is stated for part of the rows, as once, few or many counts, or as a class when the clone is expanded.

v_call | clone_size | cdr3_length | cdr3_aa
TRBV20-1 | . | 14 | CSVGGGSANYGYTF
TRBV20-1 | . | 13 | CSAQGTTYNEQFF
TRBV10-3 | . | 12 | CATWTTGTEAFF
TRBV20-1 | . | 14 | CSARTGGRGGEQYF
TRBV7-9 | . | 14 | CASSPRGDEETQYF
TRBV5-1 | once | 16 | CASSLAAVAGANVLTF
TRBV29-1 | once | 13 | CSVGTLRGNEQYF
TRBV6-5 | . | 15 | CASSYSWGIDQPQHF
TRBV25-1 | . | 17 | CATPGGYRDKSSYEQYF
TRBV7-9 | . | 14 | CASSLPGQGYGYTF
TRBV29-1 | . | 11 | CSVDAGAEAFF
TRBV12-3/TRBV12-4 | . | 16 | CASSFGRPSSGNTIYF
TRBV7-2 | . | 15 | CASSLQSSGDYEQYF
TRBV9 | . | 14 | CASSVGLGGQPQHF
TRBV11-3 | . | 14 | CASSLGGLYNEQFF
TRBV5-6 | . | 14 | CASSLLQEGYGYTF
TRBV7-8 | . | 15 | CASSFPGLAGGPEYF
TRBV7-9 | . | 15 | CASSLERQVNYGYTF
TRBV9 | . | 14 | CASSARDYSYEQYF
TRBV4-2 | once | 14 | CASSQDLGTYEQYF
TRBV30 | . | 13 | CAWSKSYQETQYF
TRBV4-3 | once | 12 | CASSQGSNEQYF
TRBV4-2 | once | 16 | CASSQSQEGLGYEQYF
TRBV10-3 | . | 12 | CAISEPYNEQFF
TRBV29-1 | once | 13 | CSVHARLADTQYF
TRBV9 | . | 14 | CASSVQGSYNEQFF
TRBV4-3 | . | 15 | CASSQAPRDTGELFF
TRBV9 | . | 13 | CARPQKPYNEQFF